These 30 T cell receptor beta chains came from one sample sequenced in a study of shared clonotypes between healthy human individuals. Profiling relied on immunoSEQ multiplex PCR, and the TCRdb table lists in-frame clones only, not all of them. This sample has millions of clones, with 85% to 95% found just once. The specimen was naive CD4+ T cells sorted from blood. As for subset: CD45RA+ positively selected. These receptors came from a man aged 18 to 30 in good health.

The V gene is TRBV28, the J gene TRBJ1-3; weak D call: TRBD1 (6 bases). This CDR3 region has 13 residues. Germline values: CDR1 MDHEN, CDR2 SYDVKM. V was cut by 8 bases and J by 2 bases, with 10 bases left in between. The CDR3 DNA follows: TGTGCCAGCGGAGGGGGGGCTGGAAACACCATATATTTT. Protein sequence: CASGGGAGNTIYF.

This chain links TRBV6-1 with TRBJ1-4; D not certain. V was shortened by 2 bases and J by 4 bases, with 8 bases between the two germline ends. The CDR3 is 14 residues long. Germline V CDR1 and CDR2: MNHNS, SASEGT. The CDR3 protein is CASSEPRLNEKLFF. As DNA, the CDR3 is TGTGCCAGCAGTGAACCCAGGCTTAATGAAAAACTGTTTTTT.

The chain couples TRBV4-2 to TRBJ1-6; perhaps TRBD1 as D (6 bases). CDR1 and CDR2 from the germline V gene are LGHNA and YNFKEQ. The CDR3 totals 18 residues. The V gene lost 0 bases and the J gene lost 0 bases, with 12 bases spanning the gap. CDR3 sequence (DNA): TGTGCCAGCAGCCAAGAACAGGGCCAGAGCTCCTATAATTCACCCCTCCACTTT. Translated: CASSQEQGQSSYNSPLHF.

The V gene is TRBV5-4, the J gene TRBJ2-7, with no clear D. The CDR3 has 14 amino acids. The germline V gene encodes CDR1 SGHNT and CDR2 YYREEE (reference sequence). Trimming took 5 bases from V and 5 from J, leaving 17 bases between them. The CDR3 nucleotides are TGTGCCAGCAGTTCAAGCCCCGTTCGGGACGAGCAGTACTTC. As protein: CASSSSPVRDEQYF.

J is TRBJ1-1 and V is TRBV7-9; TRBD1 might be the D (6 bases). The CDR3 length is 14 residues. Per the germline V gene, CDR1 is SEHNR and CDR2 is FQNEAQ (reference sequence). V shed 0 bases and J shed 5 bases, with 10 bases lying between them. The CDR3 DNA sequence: TGTGCCAGCAGCTTAGCCGGGACATCAACTGAAGCTTTCTTT. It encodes CASSLAGTSTEAFF.

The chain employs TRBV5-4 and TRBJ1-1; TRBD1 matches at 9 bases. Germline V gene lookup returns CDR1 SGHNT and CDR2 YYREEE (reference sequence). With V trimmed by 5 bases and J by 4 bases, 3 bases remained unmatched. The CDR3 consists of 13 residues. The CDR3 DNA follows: TGTGCCAGCAGTATGACAGGGGGCACTGAAGCTTTCTTT. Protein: CASSMTGGTEAFF.

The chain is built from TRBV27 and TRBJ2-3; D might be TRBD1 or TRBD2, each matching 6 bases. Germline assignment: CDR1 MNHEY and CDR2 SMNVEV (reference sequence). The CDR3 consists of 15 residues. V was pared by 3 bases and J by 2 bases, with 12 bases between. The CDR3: CASSFLGGLTDTQYF. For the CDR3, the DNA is TGTGCCAGCAGTTTCTTGGGGGGCCTCACAGATACGCAGTATTTT.

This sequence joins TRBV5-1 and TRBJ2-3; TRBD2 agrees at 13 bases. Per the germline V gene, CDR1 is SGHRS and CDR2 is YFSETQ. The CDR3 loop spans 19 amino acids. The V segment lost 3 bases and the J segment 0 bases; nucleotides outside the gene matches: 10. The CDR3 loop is CASSSQGGGLAGSTDTQYF. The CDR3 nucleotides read TGCGCCAGCAGCTCCCAAGGGGGGGGACTAGCGGGAAGCACAGATACGCAGTATTTT.

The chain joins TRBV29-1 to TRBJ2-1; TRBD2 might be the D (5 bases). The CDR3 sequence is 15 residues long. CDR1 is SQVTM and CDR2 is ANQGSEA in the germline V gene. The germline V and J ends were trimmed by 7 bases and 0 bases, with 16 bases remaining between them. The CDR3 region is CSGKSGISSYNEQFF. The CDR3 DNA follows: TGCAGCGGTAAAAGCGGAATAAGCTCCTACAATGAGCAGTTCTTC.

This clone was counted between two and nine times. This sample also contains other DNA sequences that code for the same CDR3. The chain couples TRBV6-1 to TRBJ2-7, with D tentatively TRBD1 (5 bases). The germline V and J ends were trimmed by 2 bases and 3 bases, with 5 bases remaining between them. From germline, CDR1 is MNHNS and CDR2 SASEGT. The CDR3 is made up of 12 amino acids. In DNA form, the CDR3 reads TGTGCCAGCAGTGAACAGGGCTACGAGCAGTACTTC. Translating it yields CASSEQGYEQYF.

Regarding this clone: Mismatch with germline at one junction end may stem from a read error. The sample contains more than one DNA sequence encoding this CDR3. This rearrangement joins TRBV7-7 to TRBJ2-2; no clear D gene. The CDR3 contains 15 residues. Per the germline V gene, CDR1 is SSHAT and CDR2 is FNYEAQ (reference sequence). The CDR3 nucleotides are TGTGCTAGCAGCTTAGGTACGGCGAACACCGGGGAGCTGTTTTTT. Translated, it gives CASSLGTANTGELFF. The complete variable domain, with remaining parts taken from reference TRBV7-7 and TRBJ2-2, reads GAGVSQSPRYKVTKRGQDVTLRCDPISSHATLYWYQQALGQGPEFLTYFNYEAQPDKSGLPSDRFSAERPEGSISTLTIQRTEQRDSAMYRCASSLGTANTGELFFGEGSRLTVL.

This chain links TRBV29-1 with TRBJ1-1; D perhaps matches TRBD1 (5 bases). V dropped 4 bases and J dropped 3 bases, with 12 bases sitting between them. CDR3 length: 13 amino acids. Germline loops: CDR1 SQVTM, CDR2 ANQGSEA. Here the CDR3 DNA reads TGCAGCGTTGGTCAGGGAGGGGACACTGAAGCTTTCTTT. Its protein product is CSVGQGGDTEAFF.

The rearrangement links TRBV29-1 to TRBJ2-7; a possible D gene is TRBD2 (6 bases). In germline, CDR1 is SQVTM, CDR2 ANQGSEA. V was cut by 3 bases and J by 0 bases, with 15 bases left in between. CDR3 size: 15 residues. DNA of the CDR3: TGCAGCGTTGAGGGGAGCCGGGGGAGCTCCTACGAGCAGTACTTC. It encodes CSVEGSRGSSYEQYF.

CDR3 amino acids: CASSLTGGLSSGNTIYF. DNA for the CDR3: TGTGCCAGCAGCTTAACCGGGGGGCTGAGCTCTGGAAACACCATATATTTT. The V call is TRBV7-3, the J call TRBJ1-3, with a possible D match to TRBD1 (6 bases). Looked up from germline, CDR1 is SGHTA and CDR2 is FQGTGA. The CDR3 loop spans 17 amino acids. V was clipped by 0 bases and J by 0 bases, with 12 bases between them. The variable domain in full, completed from reference TRBV7-3 and TRBJ1-3, reads GAGVSQTPSNKVTEKGKYVELRCDPISGHTALYWYRQSLGQGPEFLIYFQGTGAADDSGLPNDRFFAVRPEGSVSTLKIQRTERGDSAVYLCASSLTGGLSSGNTIYFGEGSWLTVV.

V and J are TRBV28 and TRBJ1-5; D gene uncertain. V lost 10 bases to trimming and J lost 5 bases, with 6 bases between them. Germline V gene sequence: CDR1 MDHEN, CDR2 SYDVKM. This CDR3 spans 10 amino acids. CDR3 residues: CANPDQPQHF. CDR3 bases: TGTGCCAATCCGGATCAGCCCCAGCATTTT. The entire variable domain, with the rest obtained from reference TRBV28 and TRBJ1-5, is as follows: DVKVTQSSRYLVKRTGEKVFLECVQDMDHENMFWYRQDPGLGLRLIYFSYDVKMKEKGDIPEGYSVSREKKERFSLILESASTNQTSMYLCANPDQPQHFGDGTRLSIL.

This CDR3 reads CASSDGSYMNTEAFF. The CDR3 DNA reads as TGCGCCAGCAGTGACGGCAGCTACATGAACACTGAAGCTTTCTTT. The rearrangement links TRBV10-1 to TRBJ1-1; D gene uncertain. CDR1 and CDR2 from the germline V gene are WNHNN and SYGVQD (reference sequence). Trimming shortened V by 3 bases and J by 0 bases, and 11 bases separated the two germline ends. The CDR3 has 15 residues.

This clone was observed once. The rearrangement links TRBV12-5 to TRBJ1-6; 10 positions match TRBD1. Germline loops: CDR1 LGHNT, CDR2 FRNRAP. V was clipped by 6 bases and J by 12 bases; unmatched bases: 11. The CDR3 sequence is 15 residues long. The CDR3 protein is CASGGPRDRGGPLHF. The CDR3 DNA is TGTGCTAGTGGAGGACCCCGGGACAGGGGAGGACCCCTCCACTTT.

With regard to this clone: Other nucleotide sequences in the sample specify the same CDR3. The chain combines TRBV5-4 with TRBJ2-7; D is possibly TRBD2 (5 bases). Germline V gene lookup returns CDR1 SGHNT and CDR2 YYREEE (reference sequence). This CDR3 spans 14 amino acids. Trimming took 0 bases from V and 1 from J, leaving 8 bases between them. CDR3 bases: TGTGCCAGCAGCTTGGGAGGAGGTTCCTACGAGCAGTACTTC. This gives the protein CASSLGGGSYEQYF. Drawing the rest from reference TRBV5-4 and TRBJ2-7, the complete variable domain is ETGVTQSPTHLIKTRGQQVTLRCSSQSGHNTVSWYQQALGQGPQFIFQYYREEENGRGNFPPRFSGLQFPNYSSELNVNALELDDSALYLCASSLGGGSYEQYFGPGTRLTVT.

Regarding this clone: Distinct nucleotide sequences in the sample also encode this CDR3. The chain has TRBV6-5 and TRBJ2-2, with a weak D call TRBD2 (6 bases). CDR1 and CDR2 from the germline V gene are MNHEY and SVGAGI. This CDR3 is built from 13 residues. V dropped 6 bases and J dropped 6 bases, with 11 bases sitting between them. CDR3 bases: TGTGCCAGCAGCCGGGGCGGGGCCGGGGAGCTGTTTTTT. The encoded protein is CASSRGGAGELFF.

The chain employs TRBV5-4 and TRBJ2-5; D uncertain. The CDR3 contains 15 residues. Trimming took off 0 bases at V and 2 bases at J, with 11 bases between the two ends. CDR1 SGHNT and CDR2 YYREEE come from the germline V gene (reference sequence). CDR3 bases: TGTGCCAGCAGCTTGGCGGGTATGTTACAAGAGACCCAGTACTTC. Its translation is CASSLAGMLQETQYF.

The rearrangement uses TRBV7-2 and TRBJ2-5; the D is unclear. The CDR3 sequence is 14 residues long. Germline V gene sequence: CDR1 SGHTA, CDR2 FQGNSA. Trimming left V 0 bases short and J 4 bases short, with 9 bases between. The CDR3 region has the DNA TGTGCCAGCAGCTTAGCGCAGTTAATAGAGACCCAGTACTTC. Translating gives CASSLAQLIETQYF.

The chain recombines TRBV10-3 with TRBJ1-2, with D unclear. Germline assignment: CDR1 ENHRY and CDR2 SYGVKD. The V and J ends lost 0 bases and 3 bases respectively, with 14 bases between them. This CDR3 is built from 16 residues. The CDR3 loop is CAISESEFLSHYGYTF. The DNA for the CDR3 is TGTGCCATCAGTGAGTCGGAGTTCTTGTCTCACTATGGCTACACCTTC.

As DNA, the CDR3 is TGCGCCAGCAGCTTGGAGTCAGGGGGATACGAGCAGTACTTC. Its translation: CASSLESGGYEQYF. The chain carries TRBV5-1 and TRBJ2-7; 7 positions agree with TRBD1. The V gene end was trimmed by 0 bases and the J gene end by 4 bases; junction bases not matched to a gene: 4. There are 14 residues in the CDR3. Germline CDR1 is SGHRS and CDR2 is YFSETQ.

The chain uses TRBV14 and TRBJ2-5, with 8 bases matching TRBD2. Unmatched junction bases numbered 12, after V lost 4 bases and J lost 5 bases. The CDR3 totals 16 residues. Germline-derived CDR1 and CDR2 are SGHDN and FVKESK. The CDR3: CASSLRAGEYRETQYF. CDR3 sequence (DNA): TGTGCCAGCAGCCTAAGAGCGGGAGAGTATCGGGAGACCCAGTACTTC.

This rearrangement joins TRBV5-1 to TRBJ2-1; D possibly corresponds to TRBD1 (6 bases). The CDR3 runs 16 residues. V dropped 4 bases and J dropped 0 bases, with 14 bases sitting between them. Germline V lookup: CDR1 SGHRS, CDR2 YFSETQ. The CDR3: CASSVEGHRSYNEQFF. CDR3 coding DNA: TGCGCCAGCAGCGTAGAGGGACACCGCTCCTACAATGAGCAGTTCTTC. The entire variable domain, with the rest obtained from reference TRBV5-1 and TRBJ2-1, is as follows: KAGVTQTPRYLIKTRGQQVTLSCSPISGHRSVSWYQQTPGQGLQFLFEYFSETQRNKGNFPGRFSGRQFSNSRSEMNVSTLELGDSALYLCASSVEGHRSYNEQFFGPGTRLTVL.

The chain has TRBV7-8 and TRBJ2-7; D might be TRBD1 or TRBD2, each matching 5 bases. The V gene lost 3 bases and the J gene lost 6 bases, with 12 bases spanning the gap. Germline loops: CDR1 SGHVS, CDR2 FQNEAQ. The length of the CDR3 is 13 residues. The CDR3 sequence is CASSLGRFLEQYF. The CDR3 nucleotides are TGTGCCAGCAGCTTGGGACGGTTCCTCGAGCAGTACTTC.

The CDR3 is CAISEERTARSGELFF. CDR3 DNA: TGTGCCATCAGTGAGGAGCGGACCGCACGGTCCGGGGAGCTGTTTTTT. This chain joins TRBV10-3 and TRBJ2-2, with D possibly being TRBD2 (5 bases). The CDR3 has 16 residues. Germline V gives CDR1 ENHRY, CDR2 SYGVKD. Trimming took 2 bases from V and 6 from J, leaving 16 bases between them.

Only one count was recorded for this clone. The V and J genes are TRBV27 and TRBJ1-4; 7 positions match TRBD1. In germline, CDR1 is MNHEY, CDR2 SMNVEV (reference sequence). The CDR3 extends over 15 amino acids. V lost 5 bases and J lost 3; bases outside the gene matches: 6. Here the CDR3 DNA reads TGTGCCAGCAGTCGCCGACAGGGACCTAATGAAAAACTGTTTTTT. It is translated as CASSRRQGPNEKLFF.

DNA of the CDR3: TGTGCCAGCAGCACCGGGACTAGCCTACCGAATACGCAGTATTTT. Residues: CASSTGTSLPNTQYF. This chain joins TRBV5-4 and TRBJ2-3; 9 nucleotides align to TRBD2. This CDR3 has 15 amino acids. With V trimmed by 4 bases and J by 7 bases, 10 bases remained unmatched. Germline V gene sequence: CDR1 SGHNT, CDR2 YYREEE (reference sequence).

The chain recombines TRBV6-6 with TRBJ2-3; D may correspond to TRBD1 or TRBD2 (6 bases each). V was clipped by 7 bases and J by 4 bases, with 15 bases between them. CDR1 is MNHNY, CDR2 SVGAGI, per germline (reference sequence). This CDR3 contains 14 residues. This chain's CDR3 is CASTKGGGSDTQYF. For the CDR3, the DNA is TGTGCCAGCACCAAGGGGGGAGGATCAGATACGCAGTATTTT.